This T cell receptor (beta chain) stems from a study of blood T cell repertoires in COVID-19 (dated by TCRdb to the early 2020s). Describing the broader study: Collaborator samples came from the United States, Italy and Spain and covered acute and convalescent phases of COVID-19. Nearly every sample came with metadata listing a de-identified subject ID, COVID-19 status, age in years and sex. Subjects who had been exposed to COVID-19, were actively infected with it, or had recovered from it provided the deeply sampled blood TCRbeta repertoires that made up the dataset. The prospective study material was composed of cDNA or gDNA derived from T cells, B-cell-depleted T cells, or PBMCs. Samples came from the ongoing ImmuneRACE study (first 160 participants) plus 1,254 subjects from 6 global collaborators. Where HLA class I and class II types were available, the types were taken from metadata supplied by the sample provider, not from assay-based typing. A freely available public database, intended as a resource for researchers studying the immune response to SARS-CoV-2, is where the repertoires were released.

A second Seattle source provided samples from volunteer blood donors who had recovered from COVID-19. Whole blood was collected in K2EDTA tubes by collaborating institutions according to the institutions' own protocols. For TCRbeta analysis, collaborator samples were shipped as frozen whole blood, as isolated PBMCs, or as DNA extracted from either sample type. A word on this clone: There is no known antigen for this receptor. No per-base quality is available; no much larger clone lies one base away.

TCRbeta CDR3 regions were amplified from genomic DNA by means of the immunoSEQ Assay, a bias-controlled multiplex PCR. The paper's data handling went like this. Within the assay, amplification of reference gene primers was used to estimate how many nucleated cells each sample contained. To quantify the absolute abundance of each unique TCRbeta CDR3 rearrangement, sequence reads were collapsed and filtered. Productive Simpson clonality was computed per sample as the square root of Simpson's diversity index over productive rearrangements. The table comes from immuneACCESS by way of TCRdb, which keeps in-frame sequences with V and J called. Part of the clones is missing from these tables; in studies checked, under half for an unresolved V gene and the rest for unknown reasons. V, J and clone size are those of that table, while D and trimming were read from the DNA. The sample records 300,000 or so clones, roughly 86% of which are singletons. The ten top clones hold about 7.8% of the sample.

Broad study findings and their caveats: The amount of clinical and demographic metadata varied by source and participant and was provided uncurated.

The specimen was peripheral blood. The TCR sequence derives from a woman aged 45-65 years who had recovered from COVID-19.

The CDR3 has the sequence CASRGLQGAGQNIQYF. The DNA sequence reads TGTGCCAGCAGGGGATTACAGGGGGCGGGACAAAACATTCAGTACTTC. The rearranged segments are TRBV28 and TRBJ2-4; TRBD1 lines up with 9 middle nucleotides. The CDR3 holds 16 amino acids from the cysteine to the phenylalanine. This entry keeps only the CDR3 DNA: 48 bases, framed from base 1. CDR1 MDHEN and CDR2 SYDVKM are derived from the germline V gene. Germline trimming amounts to 6 bases on V and 5 bases on J, with 11 as the count of junction bases outside the gene matches.